Sequencing of this T cell receptor beta chain was carried out in a study of shared clonotypes between healthy human individuals. Study-wide results and caveats: Sampling included only blood; tissue repertoires likely differ. Sharing across a few donors was seen in around 5% of naive CD4 clonotypes.

This clone was observed a handful of times. Its antigen remains unidentified. Sequencing was performed with immunoSEQ multiplex PCR; in TCRdb, only in-frame clones are kept and a portion is missing. This table has about a million clones, 65% to 80% appearing once. Germline-derived CDR1 and CDR2 are SGHDN and FVKESK. Trimming shortened V by 4 bases and J by 3 bases, and 6 bases separated the two germline ends. The CDR3 sequence is 12 residues long. What was sequenced was memory CD4+ T cells sorted from blood. Subset in this sample: CD45RA-negative fraction. This chain uses TRBV14 with TRBJ1-1; no reliable D call. This TCR was recovered from a man aged 18 to 29 in good health. In nucleotides, the CDR3 is TGTGCCAGCAGCCGTAAGGACACTGAAGCTTTCTTT. Translating gives CASSRKDTEAFF.